These 8 T cell receptor beta chains were sequenced from one sample in a study of cytomegalovirus exposure and HLA in healthy donors. The PCR employed 60 Vbeta primers together with 13 Jbeta primers. Clones were sequenced by immunoSEQ multiplex PCR, and TCRdb holds only the in-frame ones, with some missing. The table has about 150,000 clones, 50% to 75% seen once. The sequenced sample consisted of PBMCs. The receptors derive from a woman aged 60-75 years in good health and CMV-seropositive.

This clone was recorded once. The rearrangement uses TRBV28 and TRBJ1-2, with 9 bases matching TRBD1. From germline, CDR1 is MDHEN and CDR2 SYDVKM. With 3 bases clipped from V and 7 bases from J, the junction kept 6 bases outside the gene matches. The CDR3 is 14 amino acids. In nucleotides, the CDR3 is TGTGCCAGCAGTTTTGGACAGGGGTGGGTTGGCTACACCTTC. This codes for CASSFGQGWVGYTF.

The chain recombines TRBV15 with TRBJ2-7; 11 bases fit TRBD1. V lost 5 bases, J lost 7 bases, and 7 bases stayed unmatched. CDR1 and CDR2 (germline): LNHNV, YYDKDF (reference sequence). The CDR3 sequence is 14 residues long. The CDR3 region is CATSRDRGTGEQYF. The CDR3 nucleotides read TGTGCCACCAGCCGGGACAGGGGGACGGGGGAGCAGTACTTC.

There are a few counts of this clone. The rearrangement links TRBV9 to TRBJ2-3; 7 bases agree with TRBD1. V lost 3 bases and J lost 0; bases outside the gene matches: 7. Germline V gene sequence: CDR1 SGDLS, CDR2 YYNGEE. This CDR3 is built from 16 residues. CDR3 sequence reads: CASSAPGQDSTDTQYF. CDR3 nucleotide sequence: TGTGCCAGCAGCGCCCCCGGACAGGATAGCACAGATACGCAGTATTTT. The complete variable domain, with remaining parts taken from reference TRBV9 and TRBJ2-3, reads DSGVTQTPKHLITATGQRVTLRCSPRSGDLSVYWYQQSLDQGLQFLIQYYNGEERAKGNILERFSAQQFPDLHSELNLSSLELGDSALYFCASSAPGQDSTDTQYFGPGTRLTVL.

This clone was seen once. This chain uses TRBV7-6 with TRBJ1-4; no clear D gene. V gave up 5 bases and J gave up 4 bases, with 11 bases separating them. Germline CDR1 and CDR2: SGHVS and FNYEAQ. This CDR3 comprises 14 residues. The CDR3 nucleotides are TGTGCCAGCAGCCCCGGTCTCAATAATGAAAAACTGTTTTTT. Translating gives CASSPGLNNEKLFF. The full variable domain, with the rest looked up from reference TRBV7-6 and TRBJ1-4, is GAGVSQSPRYKVTKRGQDVALRCDPISGHVSLYWYRQALGQGPEFLTYFNYEAQQDKSGLPNDRFSAERPEGSISTLTIQRTEQRDSAMYRCASSPGLNNEKLFFGSGTQLSVL.

The chain uses TRBV7-2 and TRBJ2-7; D is perhaps TRBD2 (5 bases). CDR3 length: 15 residues. Germline loops: CDR1 SGHTA, CDR2 FQGNSA. V dropped 3 bases and J dropped 4 bases, with 16 bases sitting between them. In DNA, the CDR3 is TGTGCCAGCAGCTTTGTAGGGAGTCCGTTTTACGAGCAGTACTTC. Translation: CASSFVGSPFYEQYF.

This CDR3 is CASRRTAGAGNTIYF. Here the CDR3 DNA reads TGTGCCAGCAGGAGGACAGCCGGAGCGGGAAACACCATATATTTT. The V and J genes are TRBV28 and TRBJ1-3; a weak D match, TRBD1 (6 bases). The V end was cut by 6 bases, the J end by 4 bases, with 16 bases between. The CDR3 has 15 amino acids. CDR1 is MDHEN, CDR2 SYDVKM, per germline. Complete variable domain (other parts from reference TRBV28 and TRBJ1-3): DVKVTQSSRYLVKRTGEKVFLECVQDMDHENMFWYRQDPGLGLRLIYFSYDVKMKEKGDIPEGYSVSREKKERFSLILESASTNQTSMYLCASRRTAGAGNTIYFGEGSWLTVV.

CDR3 coding DNA: TGTGCCAGCAGCTGGACACAGAATCAGCCCCAGCATTTT. Translated: CASSWTQNQPQHF. The J gene is TRBJ1-5, the V gene TRBV11-1, with D possibly matching TRBD1 (5 bases). Per the germline V gene, CDR1 is SGHAT and CDR2 is FQDESV (reference sequence). The ends were cut back, 4 bases at V and 4 bases at J, with 8 bases in the middle. This CDR3 region has 13 residues.

The chain carries TRBV19 and TRBJ1-1; 9 positions match TRBD1. The CDR3 is made up of 14 amino acids. V was pared by 4 bases and J by 0 bases, with 0 bases of the junction left unmatched. Germline-derived CDR1 and CDR2 are LNHDA and SQIVND (reference sequence). In DNA form, the CDR3 reads TGTGCCAGTAGTAGGGACAGGGTGAACACTGAAGCTTTCTTT. Translated: CASSRDRVNTEAFF.